A single sample gave rise to the 5 T cell receptor beta chains below, sequenced in a study of blood T cell repertoires in COVID-19. Method: immunoSEQ multiplex PCR; TCRdb's copy keeps in-frame clones and lacks some. Here the sample spans 120,000 to 150,000 clones, around nine tenths being singletons. The specimen sequenced was PBMCs or T cells enriched from blood (not recorded which). The source is a woman aged 25 to 45 with acute COVID-19.

This clone has a handful of counts. V is TRBV2 and J is TRBJ2-1, with a weak D call TRBD1 (5 bases). This CDR3 region has 14 residues. With 7 bases removed from V and 3 bases from J, the gap between germline ends came to 13 bases. The germline V gene has CDR1 SNHLY and CDR2 FYNNEI. The CDR3: CASTRTGNYNEQFF. CDR3 DNA: TGTGCCAGCACACGAACAGGAAACTACAATGAGCAGTTCTTC.

V and J are TRBV9 and TRBJ1-6; D is possibly TRBD1 (6 bases). Germline CDR1 and CDR2: SGDLS and YYNGEE. The CDR3 runs 13 residues. Trimming removed 7 bases from V and 9 bases from J, with 14 bases in between. The CDR3 protein is CASAAGDGSPLHF. The DNA for the CDR3 is TGTGCCAGCGCGGCAGGGGACGGTTCACCCCTCCACTTT.

The chain uses TRBV19 and TRBJ2-2; 7 bases match TRBD2. V shed 3 bases and J 2 bases; nucleotides not matched to a gene: 0. Germline V CDR1 and CDR2: LNHDA, SQIVND (reference sequence). This CDR3 is 14 amino acids long. DNA for the CDR3: TGTGCCAGTAGTATGACTAGCAACACCGGGGAGCTGTTTTTT. As protein: CASSMTSNTGELFF.

The chain couples TRBV24-1 to TRBJ1-5; TRBD1 aligns across 10 bases. V dropped 6 bases and J dropped 6; count of bases not matched to a gene: 10. CDR3 size: 16 residues. CDR1 and CDR2 (germline): KGHDR, SFDVKD. Written as DNA, the CDR3 is TGTGCCACCAGTAGTAGGGGGACAGGGGCAGCTCAGCCCCAGCATTTT. Its protein product is CATSSRGTGAAQPQHF.

The CDR3 sequence: CASSYSDSNTEAFF. CDR3 nucleotide sequence: TGTGCCAGCAGTTACTCCGACAGTAACACTGAAGCTTTCTTT. The rearrangement links TRBV6-5 to TRBJ1-1; TRBD1 is a possible D gene (5 bases). This CDR3 comprises 14 residues. V was shortened by 0 bases and J by 2 bases, with 7 bases between the two germline ends. Germline V gene data show CDR1 as MNHEY and CDR2 as SVGAGI.